The clone carrying this T cell receptor (beta chain) was picked up many times. What it recognizes is unknown. As originally analysed: The study's classifier, a distant-metastasis tool for papillary thyroid cancer, was built using CDR3 differences across clinicopathological groups. TCRdb re-clonotyped the PCR reads via MiXCR. The authors' filters were not applied to this entry. The sample has under 95,000 clones, about 13% seen once. The record originates from a study of metastatic and nonmetastatic thyroid tumors. Study-level background: The study looked at repertoires side by side in blood and in tumor or nodule tissue from malignant and benign thyroid patients. Broader study findings: Malignant tumors reportedly showed significantly higher TCR beta diversity than benign nodules in both blood and tumor.

V shed 7 bases and J shed 3 bases, with 25 bases lying between them. The CDR3 spans 16 residues. Germline CDR1 DFQATT, CDR2 SNEGSKA (reference sequence). Ahead of thyroid surgery, no patient had received treatment of any kind. This clonotype was obtained from a female donor with papillary thyroid cancer or a benign thyroid nodule (not recorded which). Some clones in this sample may be carry-over from other donors' samples. The chain combines TRBV20-1 with TRBJ2-7; possible D gene TRBD1, 5 bases. The sample consisted of blood. The chain's CDR3 is CSVGAVAGKNLYEQYF. In DNA form, the CDR3 reads TGCAGTGTAGGGGCCGTTGCCGGCAAGAACCTCTACGAGCAGTACTTC.